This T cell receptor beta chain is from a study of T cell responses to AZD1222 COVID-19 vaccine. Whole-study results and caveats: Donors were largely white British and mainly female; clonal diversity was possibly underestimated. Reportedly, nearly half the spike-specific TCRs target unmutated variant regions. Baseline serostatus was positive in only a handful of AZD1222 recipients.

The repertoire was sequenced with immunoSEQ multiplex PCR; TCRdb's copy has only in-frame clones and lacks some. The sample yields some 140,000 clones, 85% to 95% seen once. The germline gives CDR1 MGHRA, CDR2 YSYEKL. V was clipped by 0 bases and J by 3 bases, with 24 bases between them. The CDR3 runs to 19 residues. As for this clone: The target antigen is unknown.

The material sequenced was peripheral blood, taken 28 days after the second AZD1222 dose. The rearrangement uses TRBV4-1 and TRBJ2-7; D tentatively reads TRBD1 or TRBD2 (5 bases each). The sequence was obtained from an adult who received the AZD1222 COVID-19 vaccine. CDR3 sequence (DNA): TGCGCCAGCAGCCAAGATCTTTCCGGGGCAGAAGAACCCAGCTACGAGCAGTACTTC. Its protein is CASSQDLSGAEEPSYEQYF.